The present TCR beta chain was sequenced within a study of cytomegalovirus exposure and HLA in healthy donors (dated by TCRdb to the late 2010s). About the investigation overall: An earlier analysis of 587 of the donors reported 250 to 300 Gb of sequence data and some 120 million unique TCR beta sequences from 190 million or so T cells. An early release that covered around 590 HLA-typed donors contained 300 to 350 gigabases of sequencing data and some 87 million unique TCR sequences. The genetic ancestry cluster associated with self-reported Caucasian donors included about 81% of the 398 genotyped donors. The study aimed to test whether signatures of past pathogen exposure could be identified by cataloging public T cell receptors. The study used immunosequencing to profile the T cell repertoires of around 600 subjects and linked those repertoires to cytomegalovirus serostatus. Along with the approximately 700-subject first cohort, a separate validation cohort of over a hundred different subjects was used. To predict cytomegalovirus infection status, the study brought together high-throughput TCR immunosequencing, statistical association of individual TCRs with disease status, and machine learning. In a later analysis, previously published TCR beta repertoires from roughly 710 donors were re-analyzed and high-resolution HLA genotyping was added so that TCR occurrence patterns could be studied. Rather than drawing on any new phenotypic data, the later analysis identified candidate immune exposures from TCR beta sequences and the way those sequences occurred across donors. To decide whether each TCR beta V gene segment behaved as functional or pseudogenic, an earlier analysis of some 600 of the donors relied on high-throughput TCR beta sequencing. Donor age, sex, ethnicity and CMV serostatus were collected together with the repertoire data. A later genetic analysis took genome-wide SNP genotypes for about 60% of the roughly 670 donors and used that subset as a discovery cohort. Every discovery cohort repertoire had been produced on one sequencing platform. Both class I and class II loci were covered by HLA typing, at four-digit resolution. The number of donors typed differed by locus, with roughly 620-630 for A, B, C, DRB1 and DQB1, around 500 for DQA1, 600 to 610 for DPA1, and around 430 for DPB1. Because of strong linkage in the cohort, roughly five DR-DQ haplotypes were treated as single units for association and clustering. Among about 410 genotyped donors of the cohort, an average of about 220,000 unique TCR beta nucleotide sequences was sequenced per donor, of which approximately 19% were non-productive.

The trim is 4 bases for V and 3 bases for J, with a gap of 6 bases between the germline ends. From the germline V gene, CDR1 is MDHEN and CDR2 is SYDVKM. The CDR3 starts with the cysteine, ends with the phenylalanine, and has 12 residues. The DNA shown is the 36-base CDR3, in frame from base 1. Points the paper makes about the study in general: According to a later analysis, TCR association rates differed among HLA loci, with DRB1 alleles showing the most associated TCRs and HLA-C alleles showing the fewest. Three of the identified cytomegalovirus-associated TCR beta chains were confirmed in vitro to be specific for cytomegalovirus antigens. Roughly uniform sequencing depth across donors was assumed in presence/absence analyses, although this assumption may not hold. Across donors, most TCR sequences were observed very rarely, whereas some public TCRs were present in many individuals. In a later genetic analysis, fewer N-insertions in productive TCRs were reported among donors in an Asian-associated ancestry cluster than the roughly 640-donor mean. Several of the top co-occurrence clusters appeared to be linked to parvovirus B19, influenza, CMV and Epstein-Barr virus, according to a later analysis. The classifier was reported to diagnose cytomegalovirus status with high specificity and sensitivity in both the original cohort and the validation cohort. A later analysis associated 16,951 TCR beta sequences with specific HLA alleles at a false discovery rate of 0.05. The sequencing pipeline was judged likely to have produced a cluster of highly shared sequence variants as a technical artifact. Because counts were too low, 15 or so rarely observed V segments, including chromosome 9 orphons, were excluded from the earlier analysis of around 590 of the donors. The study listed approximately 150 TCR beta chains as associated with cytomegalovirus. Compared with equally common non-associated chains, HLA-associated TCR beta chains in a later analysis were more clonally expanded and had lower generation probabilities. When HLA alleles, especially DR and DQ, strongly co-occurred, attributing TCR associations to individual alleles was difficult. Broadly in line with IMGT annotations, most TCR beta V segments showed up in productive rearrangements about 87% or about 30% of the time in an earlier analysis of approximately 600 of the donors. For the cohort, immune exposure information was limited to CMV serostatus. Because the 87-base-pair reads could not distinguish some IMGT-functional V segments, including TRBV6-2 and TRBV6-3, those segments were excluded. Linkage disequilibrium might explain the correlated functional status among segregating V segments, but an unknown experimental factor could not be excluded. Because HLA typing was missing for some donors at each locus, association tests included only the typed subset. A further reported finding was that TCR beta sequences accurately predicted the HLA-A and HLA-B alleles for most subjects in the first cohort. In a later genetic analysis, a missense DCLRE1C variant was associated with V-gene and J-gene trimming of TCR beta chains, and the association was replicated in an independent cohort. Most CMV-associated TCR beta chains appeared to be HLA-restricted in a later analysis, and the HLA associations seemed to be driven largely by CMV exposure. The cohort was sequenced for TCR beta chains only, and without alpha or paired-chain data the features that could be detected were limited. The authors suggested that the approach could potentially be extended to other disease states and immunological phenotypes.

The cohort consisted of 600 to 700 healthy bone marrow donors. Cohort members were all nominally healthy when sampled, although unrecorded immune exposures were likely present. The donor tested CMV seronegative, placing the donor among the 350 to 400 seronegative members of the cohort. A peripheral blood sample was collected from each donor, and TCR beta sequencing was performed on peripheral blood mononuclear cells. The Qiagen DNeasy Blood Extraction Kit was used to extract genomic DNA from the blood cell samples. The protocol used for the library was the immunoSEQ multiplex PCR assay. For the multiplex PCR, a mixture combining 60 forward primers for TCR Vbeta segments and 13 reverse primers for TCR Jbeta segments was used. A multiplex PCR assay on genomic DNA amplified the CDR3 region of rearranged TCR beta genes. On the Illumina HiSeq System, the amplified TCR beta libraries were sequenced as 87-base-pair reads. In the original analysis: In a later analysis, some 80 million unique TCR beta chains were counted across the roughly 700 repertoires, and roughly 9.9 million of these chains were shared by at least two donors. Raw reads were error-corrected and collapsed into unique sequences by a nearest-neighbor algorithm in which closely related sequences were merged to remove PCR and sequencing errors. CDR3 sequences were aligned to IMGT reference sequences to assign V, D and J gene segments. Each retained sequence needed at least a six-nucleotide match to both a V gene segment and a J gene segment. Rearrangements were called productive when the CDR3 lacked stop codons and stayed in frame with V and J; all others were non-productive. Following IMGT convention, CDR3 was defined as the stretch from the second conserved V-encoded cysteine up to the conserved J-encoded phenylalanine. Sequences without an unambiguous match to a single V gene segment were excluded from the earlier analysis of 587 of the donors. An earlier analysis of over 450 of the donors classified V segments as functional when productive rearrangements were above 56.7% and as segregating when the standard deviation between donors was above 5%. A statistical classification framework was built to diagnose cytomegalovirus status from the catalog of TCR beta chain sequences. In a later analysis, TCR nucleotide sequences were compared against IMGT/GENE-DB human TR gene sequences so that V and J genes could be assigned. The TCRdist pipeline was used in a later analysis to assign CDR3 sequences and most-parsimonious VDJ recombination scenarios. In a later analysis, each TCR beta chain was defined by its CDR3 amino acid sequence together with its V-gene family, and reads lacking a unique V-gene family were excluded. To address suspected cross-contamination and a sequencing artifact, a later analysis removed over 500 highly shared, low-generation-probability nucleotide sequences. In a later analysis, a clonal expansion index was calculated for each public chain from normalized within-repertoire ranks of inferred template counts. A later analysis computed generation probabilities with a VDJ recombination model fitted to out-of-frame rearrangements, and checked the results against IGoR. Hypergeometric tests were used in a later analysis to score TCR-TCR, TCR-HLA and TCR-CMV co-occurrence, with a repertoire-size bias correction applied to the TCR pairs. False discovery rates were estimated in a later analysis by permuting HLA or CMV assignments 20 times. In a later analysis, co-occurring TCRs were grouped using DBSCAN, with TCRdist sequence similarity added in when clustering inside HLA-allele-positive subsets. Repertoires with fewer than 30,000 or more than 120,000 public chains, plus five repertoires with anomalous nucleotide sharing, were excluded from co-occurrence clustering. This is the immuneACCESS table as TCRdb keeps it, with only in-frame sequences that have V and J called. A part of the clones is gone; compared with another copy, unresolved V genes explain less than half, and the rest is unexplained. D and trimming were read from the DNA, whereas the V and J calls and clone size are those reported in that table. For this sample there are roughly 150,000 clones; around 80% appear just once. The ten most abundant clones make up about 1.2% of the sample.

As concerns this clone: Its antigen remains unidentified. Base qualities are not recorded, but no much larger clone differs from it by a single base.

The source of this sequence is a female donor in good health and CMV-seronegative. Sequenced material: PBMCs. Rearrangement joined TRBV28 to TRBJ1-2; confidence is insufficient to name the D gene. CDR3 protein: CASSSGHYGYTF. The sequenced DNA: TGTGCCAGCAGTTCTGGCCACTATGGCTACACCTTC.